One sample yielded the 5 T cell receptor beta chains listed below, sequenced in a study of radiation and T cells in renal cell carcinoma (TCRdb year 2020). Library creation used the immunoSEQ multiplex PCR assay. TCRdb provides this immuneACCESS table in a form limited to in-frame rearrangements. Some clones are lacking; in checked studies, under half of them reflect an unresolved V gene, and why the rest are absent is not known. The sample has approximately 94,000 clones on record, about four fifths of them singletons. The ten largest clones add up to approximately 6.4% of the sample. This specimen's time point label, per the study, means: baseline pretreatment blood. The treatment or condition label here, explained by the study, means: 15 Gy SBRT to primary tumor, nephrectomy 4 weeks later. The sample here was blood, taken from a patient whose treatment included radiotherapy and nephrectomy. All receptors come from a man between 60 and 75 years old with renal cell carcinoma.

V and J are TRBV7-9 and TRBJ1-4; possibly TRBD1 for D (6 bases). This CDR3 comprises 15 residues. V was shortened by 2 bases and J by 8 bases, with 15 bases between the two germline ends. Germline loops: CDR1 SEHNR, CDR2 FQNEAQ (reference sequence). For the CDR3, the DNA is TGTGCCAGCAGCTTATGGGTAGGGGACACCGAAAAACTGTTTTTT. Protein product: CASSLWVGDTEKLFF.

V and J are TRBV27 and TRBJ2-1; TRBD2 is a possible D gene (6 bases). The germline V gene has CDR1 MNHEY and CDR2 SMNVEV (reference sequence). V shed 5 bases and J shed 7 bases, with 15 bases lying between them. CDR3 length equals 14 residues. The DNA for the CDR3 is TGTGCCAGCAGTGCTGGGACTTCATCAAATGAGCAGTTCTTC. It translates to CASSAGTSSNEQFF.

CDR3 residues: CAWSGRIPGELFF. CDR3 bases: TGTGCCTGGAGTGGGCGGATTCCCGGGGAGCTGTTTTTT. V and J are TRBV30 and TRBJ2-2; D gene ambiguous. Germline V CDR1 and CDR2: GTSNPN, SVGIG (reference sequence). The CDR3 runs to 13 residues. Trimming took off 1 base at V and 6 bases at J, with 9 bases between the two ends. Full variable domain (rest looked up from reference TRBV30 and TRBJ2-2): SQTIHQWPATLVQPVGSPLSLECTVEGTSNPNLYWYRQAAGRGLQLLFYSVGIGQISSEVPQNLSASRPQDRQFILSSKKLLLSDSGFYLCAWSGRIPGELFFGEGSRLTVL.

The chain uses TRBV10-2 and TRBJ1-6, with TRBD1 identical over 9 bases. The CDR3 totals 15 residues. The germline CDR1 and CDR2 sequences are WSHSY and SAAADI. After removal of 6 bases from V and 6 bases from J, the junction contained 6 bases not matched to a gene. CDR3 loop: CASRPGTGFNSPLHF. The CDR3 nucleotides read TGCGCCAGCAGACCCGGGACAGGGTTTAATTCACCCCTCCACTTT.

The gene calls are TRBV14 and TRBJ2-6; D gene ambiguous. Germline V gene sequence: CDR1 SGHDN, CDR2 FVKESK. V was pared by 2 bases and J by 0 bases, with 5 bases between. The CDR3 has 15 residues. The CDR3 sequence is CASSQLSSGANVLTF. The DNA of the CDR3 is TGTGCCAGCAGCCAACTTAGCTCTGGGGCCAACGTCCTGACTTTC.